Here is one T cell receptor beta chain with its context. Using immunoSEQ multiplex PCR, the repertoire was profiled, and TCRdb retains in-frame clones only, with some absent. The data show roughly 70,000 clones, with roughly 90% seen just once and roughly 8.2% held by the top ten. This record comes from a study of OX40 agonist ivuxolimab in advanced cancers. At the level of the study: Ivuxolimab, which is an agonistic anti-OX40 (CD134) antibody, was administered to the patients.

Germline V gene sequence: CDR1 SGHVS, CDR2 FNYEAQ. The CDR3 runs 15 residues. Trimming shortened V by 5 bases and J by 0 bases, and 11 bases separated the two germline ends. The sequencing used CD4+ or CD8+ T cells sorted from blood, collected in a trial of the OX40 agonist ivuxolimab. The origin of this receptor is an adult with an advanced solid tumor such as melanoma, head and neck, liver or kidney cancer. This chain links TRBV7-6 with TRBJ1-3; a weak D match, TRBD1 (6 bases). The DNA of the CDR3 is TGTGCCAGCAGCCTTCCGGACAGCTCTGGAAACACCATATATTTT. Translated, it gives CASSLPDSSGNTIYF.